What follows describes a single T cell receptor beta chain. This record comes from a study of somatic mutations in cytotoxic T cells in rheumatoid arthritis. Measured with immunoSEQ multiplex PCR; TCRdb has only the in-frame clones, and not every one. Here the sample spans 15,000 to 20,000 clones, 70% to 80% being singletons. The sequenced sample consisted of CD8+ T cells sorted from blood. This receptor was obtained from a man aged 55 to 70 in good health.

The CDR3 coding sequence is TGTGCCAGCAGTCCCGAGAACTACGAGCAGTACTTC. The encoded protein is CASSPENYEQYF. The V call is TRBV6-6, the J call TRBJ2-7; no reliable D call. V was cut by 5 bases and J by 3 bases, with 8 bases left in between. The CDR3 is made up of 12 amino acids. Germline CDR1 is MNHNY and CDR2 is SVGAGI (reference sequence).